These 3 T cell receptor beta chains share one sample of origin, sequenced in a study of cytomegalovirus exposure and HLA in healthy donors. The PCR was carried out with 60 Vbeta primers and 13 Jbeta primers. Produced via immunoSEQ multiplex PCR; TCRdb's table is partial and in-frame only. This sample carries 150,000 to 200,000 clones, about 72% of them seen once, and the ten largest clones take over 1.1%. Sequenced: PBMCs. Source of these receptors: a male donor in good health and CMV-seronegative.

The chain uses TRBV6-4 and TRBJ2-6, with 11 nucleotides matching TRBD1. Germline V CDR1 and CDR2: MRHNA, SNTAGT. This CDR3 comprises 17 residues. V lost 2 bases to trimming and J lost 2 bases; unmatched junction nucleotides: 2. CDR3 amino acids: CASSDGTGGTGANVLTF. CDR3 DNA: TGTGCCAGCAGTGACGGGACAGGGGGAACTGGGGCCAACGTCCTGACTTTC.

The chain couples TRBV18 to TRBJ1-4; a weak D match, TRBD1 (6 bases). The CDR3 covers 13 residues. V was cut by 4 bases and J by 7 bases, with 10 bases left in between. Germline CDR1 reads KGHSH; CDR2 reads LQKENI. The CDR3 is CASSRDNFEKLFF. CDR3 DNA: TGTGCCAGCTCACGGGACAATTTTGAAAAACTGTTTTTT.

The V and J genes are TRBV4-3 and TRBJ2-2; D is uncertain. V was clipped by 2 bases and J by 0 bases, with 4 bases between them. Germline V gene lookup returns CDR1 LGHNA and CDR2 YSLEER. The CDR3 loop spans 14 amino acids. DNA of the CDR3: TGCGCCAGCAGCCAAACTGCGAACACCGGGGAGCTGTTTTTT. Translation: CASSQTANTGELFF.